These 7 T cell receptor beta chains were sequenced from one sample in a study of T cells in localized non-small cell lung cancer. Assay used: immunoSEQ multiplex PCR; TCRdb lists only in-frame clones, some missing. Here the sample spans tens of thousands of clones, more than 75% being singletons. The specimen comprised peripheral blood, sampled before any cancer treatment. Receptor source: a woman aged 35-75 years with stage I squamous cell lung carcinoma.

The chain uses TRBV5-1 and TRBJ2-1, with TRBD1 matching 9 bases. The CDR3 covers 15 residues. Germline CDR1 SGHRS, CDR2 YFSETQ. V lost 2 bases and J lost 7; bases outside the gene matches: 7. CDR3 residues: CASSFTGGARNEQFF. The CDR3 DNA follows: TGCGCCAGCAGCTTTACAGGGGGCGCGAGGAATGAGCAGTTCTTC.

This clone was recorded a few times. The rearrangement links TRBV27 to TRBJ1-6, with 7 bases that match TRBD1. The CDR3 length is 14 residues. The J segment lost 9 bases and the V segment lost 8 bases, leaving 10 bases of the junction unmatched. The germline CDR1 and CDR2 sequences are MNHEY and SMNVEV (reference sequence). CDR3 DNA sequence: TGTGCCAGCGGAGAATCCGACAGGGTTTCACCCCTCCACTTT. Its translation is CASGESDRVSPLHF.

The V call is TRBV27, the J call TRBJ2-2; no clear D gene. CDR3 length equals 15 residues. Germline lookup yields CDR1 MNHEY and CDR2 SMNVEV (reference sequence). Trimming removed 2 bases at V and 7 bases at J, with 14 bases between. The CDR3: CASSLKPTGVGELFF. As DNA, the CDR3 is TGTGCCAGCAGTTTAAAACCGACCGGTGTCGGGGAGCTGTTTTTT.

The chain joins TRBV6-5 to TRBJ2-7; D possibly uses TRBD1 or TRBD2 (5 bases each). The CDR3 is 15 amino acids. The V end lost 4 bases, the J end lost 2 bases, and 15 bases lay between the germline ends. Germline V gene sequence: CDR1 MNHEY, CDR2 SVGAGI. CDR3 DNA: TGTGCCAGCAGTTCCTCGAGGGGTTCGCCCTACGAGCAGTACTTC. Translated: CASSSSRGSPYEQYF.

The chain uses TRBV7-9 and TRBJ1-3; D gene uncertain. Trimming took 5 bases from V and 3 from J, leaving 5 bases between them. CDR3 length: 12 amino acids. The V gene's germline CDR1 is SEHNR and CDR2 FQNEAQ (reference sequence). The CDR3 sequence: CASSQDGNTIYF. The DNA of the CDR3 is TGTGCCAGCAGCCAAGATGGAAACACCATATATTTT.

The CDR3, as DNA: TGTGCCAGCATAACAGGCCCTTATGAAAAACTGTTTTTT. This translates into CASITGPYEKLFF. The chain couples TRBV6-1 to TRBJ1-4; D possibly corresponds to TRBD1 (5 bases). Germline V gives CDR1 MNHNS, CDR2 SASEGT. V was shortened by 7 bases and J by 6 bases, with 12 bases between the two germline ends. The CDR3 covers 13 residues.

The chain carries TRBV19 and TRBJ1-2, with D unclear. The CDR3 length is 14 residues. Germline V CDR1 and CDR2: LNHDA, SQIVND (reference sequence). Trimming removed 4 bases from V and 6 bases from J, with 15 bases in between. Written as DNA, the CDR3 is TGTGCCAGTAGTACCGGGCCTCTTAGCCATGGCTACACCTTC. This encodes CASSTGPLSHGYTF. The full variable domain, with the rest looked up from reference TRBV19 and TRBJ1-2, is DGGITQSPKYLFRKEGQNVTLSCEQNLNHDAMYWYRQDPGQGLRLIYYSQIVNDFQKGDIAEGYSVSREKKESFPLTVTSAQKNPTAFYLCASSTGPLSHGYTFGSGTRLTVV.